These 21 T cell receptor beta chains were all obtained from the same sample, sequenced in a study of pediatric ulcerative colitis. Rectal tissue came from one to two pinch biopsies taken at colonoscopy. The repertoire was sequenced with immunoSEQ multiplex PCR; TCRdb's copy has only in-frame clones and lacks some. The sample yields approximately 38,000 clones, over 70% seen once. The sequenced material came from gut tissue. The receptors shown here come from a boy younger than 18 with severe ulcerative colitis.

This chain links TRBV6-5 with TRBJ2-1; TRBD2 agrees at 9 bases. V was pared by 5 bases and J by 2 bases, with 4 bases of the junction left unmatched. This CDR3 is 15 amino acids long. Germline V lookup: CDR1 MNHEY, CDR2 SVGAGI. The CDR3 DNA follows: TGTGCCAGCAGTCAGACTAGCGGTACCTACAATGAGCAGTTCTTC. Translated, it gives CASSQTSGTYNEQFF.

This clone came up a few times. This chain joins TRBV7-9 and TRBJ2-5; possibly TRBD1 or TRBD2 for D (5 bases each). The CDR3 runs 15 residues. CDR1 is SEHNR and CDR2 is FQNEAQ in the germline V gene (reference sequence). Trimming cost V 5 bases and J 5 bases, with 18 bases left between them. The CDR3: CASSHQLGAMETQYF. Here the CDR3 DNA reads TGTGCCAGCAGCCACCAACTCGGGGCTATGGAGACCCAGTACTTC.

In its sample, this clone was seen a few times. The CDR3 nucleotides read TGCGCCAGCAGCCCGTCCCGGACAGGGGATCTTTCTCCCCATGGCTACACCTTC. This sequence encodes CASSPSRTGDLSPHGYTF. This chain joins TRBV5-1 and TRBJ1-2, with TRBD1 matching over 9 bases. V lost 4 bases to trimming and J lost 6 bases; unmatched junction nucleotides: 19. The CDR3 totals 18 residues. CDR1 is SGHRS, CDR2 YFSETQ, per germline.

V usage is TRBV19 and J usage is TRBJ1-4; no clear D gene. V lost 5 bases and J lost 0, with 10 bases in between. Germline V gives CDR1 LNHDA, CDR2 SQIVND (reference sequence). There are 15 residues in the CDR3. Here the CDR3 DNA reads TGTGCCAGTAGTCCTCGTGGAACAACTAATGAAAAACTGTTTTTT. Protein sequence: CASSPRGTTNEKLFF.

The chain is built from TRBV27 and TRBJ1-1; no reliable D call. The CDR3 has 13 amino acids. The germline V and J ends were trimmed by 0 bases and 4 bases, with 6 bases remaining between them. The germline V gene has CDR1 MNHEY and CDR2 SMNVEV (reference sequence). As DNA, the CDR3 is TGTGCCAGCAGTTTATCGAAGGTCACTGAAGCTTTCTTT. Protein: CASSLSKVTEAFF.

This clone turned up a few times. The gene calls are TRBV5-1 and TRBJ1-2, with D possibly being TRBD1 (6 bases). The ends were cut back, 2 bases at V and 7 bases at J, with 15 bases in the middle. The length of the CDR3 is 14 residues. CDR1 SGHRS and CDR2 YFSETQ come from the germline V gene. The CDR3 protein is CASSLQGGLSGYTF. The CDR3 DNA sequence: TGCGCCAGCAGCTTACAAGGGGGATTAAGTGGCTACACCTTC.

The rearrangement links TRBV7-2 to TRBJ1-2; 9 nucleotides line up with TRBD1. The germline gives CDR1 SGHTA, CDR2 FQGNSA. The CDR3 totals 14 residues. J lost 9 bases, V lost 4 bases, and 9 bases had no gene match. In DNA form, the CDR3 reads TGTGCCAGCAGCTCCGACAGGGGGACCGATCGCTACACCTTC. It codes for CASSSDRGTDRYTF.

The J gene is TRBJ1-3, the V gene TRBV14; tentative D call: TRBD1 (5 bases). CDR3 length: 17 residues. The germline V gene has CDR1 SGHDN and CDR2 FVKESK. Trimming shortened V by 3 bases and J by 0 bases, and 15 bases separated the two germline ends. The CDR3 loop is CASSQGGTRISGNTIYF. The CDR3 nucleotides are TGTGCCAGCAGCCAGGGGGGGACTAGGATCTCTGGAAACACCATATATTTT. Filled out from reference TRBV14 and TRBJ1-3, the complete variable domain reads EAGVTQFPSHSVIEKGQTVTLRCDPISGHDNLYWYRRVMGKEIKFLLHFVKESKQDESGMPNNRFLAERTGGTYSTLKVQPAELEDSGVYFCASSQGGTRISGNTIYFGEGSWLTVV.

The DNA of the CDR3 is TGTGCCAGCAGCTTGGGTAGGGCGCCTAGCACAGATACGCAGTATTTT. Translation gives CASSLGRAPSTDTQYF. J is TRBJ2-3 and V is TRBV5-5; D gene unclear. The CDR3 length is 16 residues. Trimming pared 0 bases from V and 0 bases from J, leaving 11 bases between. Germline V gene data show CDR1 as SGHKS and CDR2 as YYEKEE (reference sequence).

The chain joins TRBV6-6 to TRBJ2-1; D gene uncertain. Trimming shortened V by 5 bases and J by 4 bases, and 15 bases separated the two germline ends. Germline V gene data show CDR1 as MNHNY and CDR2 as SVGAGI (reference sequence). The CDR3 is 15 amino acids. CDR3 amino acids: CASSALGGGYNEQFF. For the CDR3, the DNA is TGTGCCAGCAGTGCTCTAGGCGGCGGTTACAATGAGCAGTTCTTC.

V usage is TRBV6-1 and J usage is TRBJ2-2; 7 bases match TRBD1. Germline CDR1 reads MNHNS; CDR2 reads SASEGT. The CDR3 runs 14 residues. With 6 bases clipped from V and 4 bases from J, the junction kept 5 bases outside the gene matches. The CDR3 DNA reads TGTGCCAGCAGAGGACAGGTAGCCACCGGGGAGCTGTTTTTT. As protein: CASRGQVATGELFF.

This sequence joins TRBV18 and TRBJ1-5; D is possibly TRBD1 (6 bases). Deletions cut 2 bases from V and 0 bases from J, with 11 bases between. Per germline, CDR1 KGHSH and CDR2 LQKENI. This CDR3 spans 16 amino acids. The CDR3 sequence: CASSPKGQYSNQPQHF. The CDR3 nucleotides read TGTGCCAGCTCACCAAAAGGACAGTATAGCAATCAGCCCCAGCATTTT.

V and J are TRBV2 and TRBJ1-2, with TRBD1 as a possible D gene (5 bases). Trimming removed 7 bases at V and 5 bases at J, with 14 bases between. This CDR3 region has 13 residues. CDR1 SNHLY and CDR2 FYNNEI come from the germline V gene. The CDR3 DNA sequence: TGTGCCAGCACCCAGGGACCGCGATATGGCTACACCTTC. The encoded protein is CASTQGPRYGYTF.

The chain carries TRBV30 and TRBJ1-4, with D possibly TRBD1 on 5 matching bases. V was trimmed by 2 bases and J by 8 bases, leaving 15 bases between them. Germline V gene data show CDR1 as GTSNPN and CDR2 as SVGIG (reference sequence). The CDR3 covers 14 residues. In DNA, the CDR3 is TGTGCCTGGAGTCAGGGACGAGCTCAAGAAAAACTGTTTTTT. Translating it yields CAWSQGRAQEKLFF.

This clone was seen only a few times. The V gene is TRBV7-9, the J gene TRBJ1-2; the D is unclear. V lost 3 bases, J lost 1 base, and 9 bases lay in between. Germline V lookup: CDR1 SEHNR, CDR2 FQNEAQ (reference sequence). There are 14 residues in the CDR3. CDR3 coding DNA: TGTGCCAGCAGCTTTTGGGCCGATAACTATGGCTACACCTTC. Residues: CASSFWADNYGYTF. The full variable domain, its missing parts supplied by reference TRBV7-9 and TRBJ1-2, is DTGVSQNPRHKITKRGQNVTFRCDPISEHNRLYWYRQTLGQGPEFLTYFQNEAQLEKSRLLSDRFSAERPKGSFSTLEIQRTEQGDSAMYLCASSFWADNYGYTFGSGTRLTVV.

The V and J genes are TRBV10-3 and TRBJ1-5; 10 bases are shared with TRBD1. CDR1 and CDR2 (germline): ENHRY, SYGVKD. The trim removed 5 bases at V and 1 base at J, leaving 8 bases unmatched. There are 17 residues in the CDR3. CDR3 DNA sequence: TGTGCCATCAGTCCGGACAGGGGGGGTCGGAGCAATCAGCCCCAGCATTTT. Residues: CAISPDRGGRSNQPQHF.

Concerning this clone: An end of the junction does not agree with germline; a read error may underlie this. The CDR3 protein is CASREAVGSSYNEQFF. For the CDR3, the DNA is TGTGCCAGCAGAGAAGCGGTAGGGAGCTCCTACAATGAGCAGTTCTTC. This chain links TRBV6-1 with TRBJ2-1, with D possibly being TRBD2 (5 bases). This CDR3 spans 16 amino acids. Germline V gene sequence: CDR1 MNHNS, CDR2 SASEGT.

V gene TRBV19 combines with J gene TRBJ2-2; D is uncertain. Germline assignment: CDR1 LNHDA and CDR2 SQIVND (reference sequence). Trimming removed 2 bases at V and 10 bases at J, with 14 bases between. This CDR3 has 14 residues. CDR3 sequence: CASSIPNSGSELFF. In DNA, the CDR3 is TGTGCCAGTAGTATACCCAACTCCGGATCGGAGCTGTTTTTT.

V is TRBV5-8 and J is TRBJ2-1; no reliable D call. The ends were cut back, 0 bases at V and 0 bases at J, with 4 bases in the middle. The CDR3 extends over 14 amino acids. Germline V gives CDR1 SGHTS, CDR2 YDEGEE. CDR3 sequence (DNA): TGTGCCAGCAGCTTGGGGTACTCCTACAATGAGCAGTTCTTC. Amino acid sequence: CASSLGYSYNEQFF.

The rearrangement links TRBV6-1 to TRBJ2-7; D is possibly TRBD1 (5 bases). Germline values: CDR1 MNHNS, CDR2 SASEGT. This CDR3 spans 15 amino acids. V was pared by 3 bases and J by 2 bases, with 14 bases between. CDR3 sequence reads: CASSEEQVVTYEQYF. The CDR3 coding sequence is TGTGCCAGCAGTGAGGAACAGGTTGTCACCTACGAGCAGTACTTC.

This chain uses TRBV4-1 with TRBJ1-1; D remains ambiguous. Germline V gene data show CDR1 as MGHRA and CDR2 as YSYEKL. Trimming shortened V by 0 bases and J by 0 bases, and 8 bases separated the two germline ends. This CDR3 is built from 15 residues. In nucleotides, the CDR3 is TGCGCCAGCAGCCAAGAGGGCGGGCTGAACACTGAAGCTTTCTTT. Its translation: CASSQEGGLNTEAFF.